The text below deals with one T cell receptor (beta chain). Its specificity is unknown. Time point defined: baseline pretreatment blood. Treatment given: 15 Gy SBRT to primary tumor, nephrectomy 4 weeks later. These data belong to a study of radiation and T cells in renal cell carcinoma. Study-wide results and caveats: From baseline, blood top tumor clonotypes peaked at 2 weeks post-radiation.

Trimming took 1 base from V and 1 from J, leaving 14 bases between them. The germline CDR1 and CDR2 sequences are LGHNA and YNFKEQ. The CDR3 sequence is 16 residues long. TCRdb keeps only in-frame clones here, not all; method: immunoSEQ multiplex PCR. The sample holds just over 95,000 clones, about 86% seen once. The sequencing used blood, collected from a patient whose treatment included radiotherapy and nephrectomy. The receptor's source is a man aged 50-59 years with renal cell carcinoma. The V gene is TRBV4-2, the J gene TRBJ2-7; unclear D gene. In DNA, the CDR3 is TGTGCCAGCAGCCAAGCAGGAGTATCCCCGTCCTACGAGCAGTACTTC. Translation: CASSQAGVSPSYEQYF.